The present T cell receptor beta chain was sequenced within a study of blood T cells in healthy people across ages. Notes on the study in general: Diversity estimates drawn from one million T cells were deemed underestimates.

The sample, about 10 milliliters of peripheral blood, was drawn from each donor. As regards this clonotype: Its specificity is not known.

With a J-beta primer mix and a sample-barcoded 5' primer, a second PCR ran 7 to 11 cycles. MiXCR was run by TCRdb on the 5' RACE reads, yielding one entry per CDR3 protein. This table has more than 1,400,000 distinct CDR3 sequences, about 40% appearing once. Germline trimming cut 4 bases from V and 11 bases from J; bases unmatched to any gene: 7. The V gene's germline CDR1 is SGHTA and CDR2 FQGNSA. The CDR3 runs 13 residues. The source of this sequence is a young woman in good health. This rearrangement joins TRBV7-2 to TRBJ2-5, with 10 bases fitting TRBD1. The material sequenced was blood. CDR3 nucleotides: TGTGCCAGCAGCTCGGACAGGGGGAAAGAGCAGTACTTC. This translates into CASSSDRGKEQYF.